This T cell receptor beta chain was sequenced for a study of CD8 T cells in Susac syndrome. The RNA input was about 0.45 to 1 ug, and it was reverse transcribed with random hexamers. Coverage of TCR beta CDR3 amplification by immunoSEQ multiplex PCR extended to 54 Vbeta and 13 Jbeta. TCRdb passed the immunoSEQ multiplex PCR reads through MiXCR, listing each CDR3 protein once. This sample yields about 160,000 distinct CDR3 sequences, of which just over 90% are seen a single time; around 0.13% belongs to the top ten. TCR beta was sequenced from blood CD8+ and CD4+ T cells. CDR3 length: 14 amino acids. Germline CDR1 reads SGHRS; CDR2 reads YFSETQ. Trimming pared 3 bases from V and 3 bases from J, leaving 11 bases between.

The sequence was obtained from a human donor in good health. V gene TRBV5-1 combines with J gene TRBJ2-3; possible D gene TRBD1, 6 bases. The sequenced sample consisted of CD4+ T cells from PBMCs. CDR3 nucleotides: TGCGCCAGCAGCTCTATGGACAGAACAGATACGCAGTATTTT. It translates to CASSSMDRTDTQYF.